This T cell receptor beta chain was identified during a study of blood T cell repertoires in COVID-19. Here immunoSEQ multiplex PCR was the method, and the copy in TCRdb shows in-frame clones only, minus some. Of over 250,000 clones listed, roughly 92% were seen once; the top ten hold 2% to 2.5%. Germline values: CDR1 MNHEY, CDR2 SMNVEV (reference sequence). J gave up 1 base and V 5 bases, and 9 bases lay outside the gene matches. The CDR3 has 16 residues. The chain links TRBV27 to TRBJ2-5; the match to TRBD2 covers 8 bases. What was sequenced was peripheral blood. This receptor was identified in a woman in her thirties with COVID-19, enrolled during active disease. The CDR3 reads CASSRERTSRQETQYF. The CDR3 region has the DNA TGTGCCAGCAGTAGAGAACGGACTAGCCGCCAAGAGACCCAGTACTTC.